This entry lists 15 T cell receptor beta chains sequenced from one sample in a study of OX40 agonist ivuxolimab in advanced cancers. Clones were read by immunoSEQ multiplex PCR, and TCRdb kept only the in-frame ones, dropping some. The sample shows around 10,000 clones, about 79% of them seen only once. This specimen was CD4+ or CD8+ T cells sorted from blood, taken in a trial of the OX40 agonist ivuxolimab. These receptors originate from an adult with an advanced solid tumor such as melanoma, head and neck, liver or kidney cancer.

The chain carries TRBV9 and TRBJ2-2; D could derive from TRBD1 or TRBD2 (5 bases each). The V gene's germline CDR1 is SGDLS and CDR2 YYNGEE. There are 14 residues in the CDR3. Trimming stripped 6 bases from V and 0 bases from J, with 9 bases between. The DNA for the CDR3 is TGTGCCAGCAACCTGGGACCGAACACCGGGGAGCTGTTTTTT. Its protein is CASNLGPNTGELFF.

This chain connects TRBV5-6 to TRBJ2-5; 11 nucleotides agree with TRBD1. Per the germline V gene, CDR1 is SGHDT and CDR2 is YYEEEE. V was pared by 2 bases and J by 6 bases, with 3 bases of the junction left unmatched. The CDR3 consists of 14 residues. The DNA for the CDR3 is TGTGCCAGCAGCTTAGGACAGGGGGCACAGACCCAGTACTTC. Its translation is CASSLGQGAQTQYF.

CDR3 sequence (DNA): TGCGCCAGCAGCTTAGGACAGGCGGTAAGCACTGAAGCTTTCTTT. Protein sequence: CASSLGQAVSTEAFF. The V call is TRBV5-1, the J call TRBJ1-1, with 7 bases lining up with TRBD1. CDR1 and CDR2 from the germline V gene are SGHRS and YFSETQ. This CDR3 comprises 15 residues. V lost 2 bases and J lost 4; bases outside the gene matches: 8.

This sequence joins TRBV6-5 and TRBJ2-1; D may be TRBD2 (5 bases). CDR1 is MNHEY, CDR2 SVGAGI, per germline. The V gene lost 3 bases and the J gene lost 7 bases, with 10 bases spanning the gap. This CDR3 region has 13 residues. CDR3 nucleotide sequence: TGTGCCAGCAGTTATGGACTGTTGAATGAGCAGTTCTTC. Translating gives CASSYGLLNEQFF.

This sequence joins TRBV5-4 and TRBJ2-5; TRBD2 aligns across 9 bases. The V gene end was trimmed by 4 bases and the J gene end by 6 bases; junction bases not matched to a gene: 7. The CDR3 sequence is 14 residues long. CDR1 and CDR2 from the germline V gene are SGHNT and YYREEE (reference sequence). Written as DNA, the CDR3 is TGTGCCAGCAGCCTCCTTTCTAGCGGGAAGACCCAGTACTTC. Its translation: CASSLLSSGKTQYF.

The chain is built from TRBV5-5 and TRBJ2-1; the D call may be TRBD1 or TRBD2 (5 bases each). The CDR3 has 19 residues. Trimming cost V 0 bases and J 0 bases, with 19 bases left between them. Germline CDR1 SGHKS, CDR2 YYEKEE (reference sequence). CDR3 amino acids: CASSLAALYGAVSYNEQFF. In nucleotides, the CDR3 is TGTGCCAGCAGCTTGGCTGCCTTGTACGGGGCTGTCTCCTACAATGAGCAGTTCTTC.

This rearrangement joins TRBV29-1 to TRBJ2-3; 13 bases map to TRBD2. This CDR3 is built from 16 residues. V lost 4 bases, J lost 1 base, and 5 bases stayed unmatched. Germline CDR1 reads SQVTM; CDR2 reads ANQGSEA. The CDR3 spells CSVGPGLAGRTDTQYF. CDR3 nucleotide sequence: TGCAGCGTTGGCCCGGGACTAGCGGGGCGCACAGATACGCAGTATTTT.

The chain employs TRBV19 and TRBJ1-5; weak D call: TRBD1 (6 bases). The CDR3 is made up of 18 amino acids. Germline values: CDR1 LNHDA, CDR2 SQIVND (reference sequence). Trimming cost V 7 bases and J 4 bases, with 26 bases left between them. As DNA, the CDR3 is TGTGCCAGTACTCCCCCGATCCGCGAAACAGGGTATAATCAGCCCCAGCATTTT. Its translation is CASTPPIRETGYNQPQHF.

This rearrangement joins TRBV7-6 to TRBJ2-5; 9 positions match TRBD1. V gave up 5 bases and J gave up 7 bases; unmatched junction bases: 5. Per germline, CDR1 SGHVS and CDR2 FNYEAQ. The CDR3 runs to 13 residues. Here the CDR3 DNA reads TGTGCCAGCAGCCCACGGACAGGGGCGACCCAGTACTTC. Protein sequence: CASSPRTGATQYF.

This clone occurred a few times. The chain uses TRBV6-1 and TRBJ2-7; possibly TRBD2 for D (6 bases). Germline CDR1 MNHNS, CDR2 SASEGT. The V end lost 6 bases, the J end lost 1 base, and 16 bases lay between the germline ends. The CDR3 runs 15 residues. CDR3 amino acids: CASRGDLRGSYEQYF. In DNA, the CDR3 is TGTGCCAGCAGGGGGGACTTGCGGGGTTCCTACGAGCAGTACTTC.

This clone counts as medium-sized. This rearrangement joins TRBV11-3 to TRBJ2-3; TRBD1 matches at 10 bases. CDR1 SGHNT and CDR2 YENEEA come from the germline V gene. The CDR3 extends over 15 amino acids. Trimming removed 5 bases from V and 10 bases from J; junction bases left unmatched: 12. CDR3 coding DNA: TGTGCCAGCAGCCACCGGGACAGGGGACCTGATTCGCAGTATTTT. Translating gives CASSHRDRGPDSQYF.

This clone has a handful of counts. V gene TRBV28 combines with J gene TRBJ1-5; D is ambiguous. Between the trimmed V and J ends, which lost 5 bases and 7 bases, there was a span of 6 bases. This CDR3 contains 11 residues. In germline, CDR1 is MDHEN, CDR2 SYDVKM. As DNA, the CDR3 is TGTGCCAGCAGTCTCGACCAGCCCCAGCATTTT. Its translation is CASSLDQPQHF.

The chain recombines TRBV2 with TRBJ1-5; D not resolved. Trimming pared 6 bases from V and 1 base from J, leaving 10 bases between. Germline CDR1 is SNHLY and CDR2 is FYNNEI. The CDR3 length is 14 residues. CDR3 loop: CASRVGKSNQPQHF. The CDR3 DNA is TGTGCCAGCAGAGTGGGGAAAAGCAATCAGCCCCAGCATTTT.

The gene calls are TRBV4-1 and TRBJ2-4, with 7 bases fitting TRBD1. CDR3 length: 16 amino acids. CDR1 is MGHRA, CDR2 YSYEKL, per germline. Trimming at V came to 3 bases and at J to 0 bases, leaving 5 bases not matched to a gene. The CDR3 spells CASSHPRDRAKNIQYF. The DNA of the CDR3 is TGCGCCAGCAGCCACCCCAGGGACAGAGCCAAAAACATTCAGTACTTC.

The chain has TRBV4-3 and TRBJ1-4, with D hard to call. The CDR3 consists of 16 residues. V lost 2 bases and J lost 7, with 17 bases in between. Germline CDR1 and CDR2: LGHNA and YSLEER. The CDR3 DNA is TGCGCCAGCAGCCAACGATACCTGACCAGCAGTGAAAAACTGTTTTTT. This sequence encodes CASSQRYLTSSEKLFF.